One sample yielded the 3 T cell receptor beta chains listed below, sequenced in a study of blood T cell repertoires in COVID-19. Sequencing was performed with immunoSEQ multiplex PCR; in TCRdb, only in-frame clones are kept and a portion is missing. The table includes 80,000 to 100,000 clones, roughly 80% detected once. Sequences were obtained from peripheral blood. The receptors shown here come from a human donor in a cohort sampled during active COVID-19.

The J gene is TRBJ1-6, the V gene TRBV3-1 (or the pseudogene TRBV3-2); D is unclear. Trimming pared 2 bases from V and 7 bases from J, leaving 9 bases between. CDR1 and CDR2 (germline): LGHDT, YNNKEL (reference sequence). The CDR3 spans 14 residues. The DNA for the CDR3 is TGTGCCAGCAGCCAAAGCCAGGAAAATTCACCCCTCCACTTT. It specifies CASSQSQENSPLHF.

The chain combines TRBV25-1 with TRBJ1-5; 9 nucleotides line up with TRBD1. Germline loops: CDR1 MGHDK, CDR2 SYGVNS. This CDR3 comprises 16 residues. Trimming cost V 4 bases and J 1 base; bases outside gene matches: 5. The CDR3, as DNA: TGTGCCAGCAGTGGCCGGGACAGGGAAAGCAATCAGCCCCAGCATTTT. Encoded protein: CASSGRDRESNQPQHF. Supplemented by reference TRBV25-1 and TRBJ1-5, the full variable domain reads EADIYQTPRYLVIGTGKKITLECSQTMGHDKMYWYQQDPGMELHLIHYSYGVNSTEKGDLSSESTVSRIRTEHFPLTLESARPSHTSQYLCASSGRDRESNQPQHFGDGTRLSIL.

This chain joins TRBV5-6 and TRBJ2-5; tentative D call: TRBD1 (6 bases). The germline CDR1 and CDR2 sequences are SGHDT and YYEEEE. Trimming stripped 4 bases from V and 3 bases from J, with 13 bases between. There are 14 residues in the CDR3. CDR3 in amino acids: CASSVAPGEETQYF. Written as DNA, the CDR3 is TGTGCCAGCAGCGTAGCCCCAGGGGAAGAGACCCAGTACTTC.